This is a list of T cell receptor beta chains from one sample in a study of tumor-infiltrating lymphocytes in localized non-small cell lung cancer. Profiled with immunoSEQ multiplex PCR; TCRdb holds only in-frame clones, not every one. The sample consists of more than 5,500 clones, approximately 75% of them appearing once. The sequenced sample was lung tumor tissue. These receptors all stem from a human donor with non-small cell lung cancer. Both conserved end residues are part of each CDR3. Rows may omit the clone size; those that give it use once, few, many or a size class.

j_gene | abundance | v_gene | CDR3aa
TRBJ1-2 | few | TRBV6-5 | CASSRRVNDGYTF
TRBJ2-3 | few | TRBV7-9 | CASRDSLELAQYF
TRBJ1-3 | . | TRBV5-6 | CASSLRESSGNTIYF
TRBJ1-1 | . | TRBV27 | CASRGQKNTEAFF
TRBJ1-1 | . | TRBV18 | CASSPNQGREAFF
TRBJ1-6 | . | TRBV19 | CASSMADSYNSPLHF
TRBJ1-2 | few | TRBV29-1 | CSVTALGPRDGYTF
TRBJ2-5 | few | TRBV19 | CASRGRGVGTQYF
TRBJ2-7 | . | TRBV7-2 | CASSPTRAEQYF
TRBJ1-3 | few | TRBV5-1 | CASSDSWVSGNTIYF
TRBJ2-1 | . | TRBV19 | CASSDGTSGGSKQFF
TRBJ1-1 | few | TRBV9 | CASSVDPPGGASEAFF
TRBJ2-3 | few | TRBV5-6 | CASSLGTGGAADTQYF
TRBJ1-1 | few | TRBV25-1 | CASSELRDTDEAFF
TRBJ2-7 | . | TRBV6-6 | CASSVQYEQYF
TRBJ1-1 | . | TRBV9 | CASSVVGAENTEAFF
TRBJ1-2 | few | TRBV7-2 | CASSLGGSDGYTF
TRBJ2-2 | . | TRBV5-1 | CASSLGQGNTGELFF
TRBJ1-1 | once | TRBV6-1 | CASSDRALNTEAFF
TRBJ2-7 | . | TRBV2 | CASSLGSYEQYF
TRBJ2-7 | . | TRBV30 | CAWMGQGAWEQYF
TRBJ1-2 | . | TRBV5-6 | CASSLERKNYGYTF
TRBJ1-2 | . | TRBV5-5 | CASSLVLAGDYTF
. | . | TRBV7-9 | CASSLDSSYEQYF
TRBJ1-1 | few | TRBV29-1 | CSALENAEAFF
TRBJ2-3 | . | TRBV4-3 | CASSQDWGGAGDTQYF
TRBJ2-7 | . | TRBV6-1 | CASKQRVSYEQYF
TRBJ2-3 | . | TRBV4-1 | CASSQGRGGSPHTDTQYF